Given below is one TCR beta chain in context. No cognate antigen has been identified for it. No qualities accompany the bases; no much larger clone lies one base away. From a lookup of the germline V gene, CDR1 and CDR2 are LGHNA and YNFKEQ. The CDR3 runs 16 residues from the cysteine to the phenylalanine. Only the CDR3 DNA is retained, 48 bases long and in frame from the first base. Trimming removed 1 base from V and 8 bases from J; the gene matches leave 5 bases unexplained. This sample is drawn from a study of blood T cell repertoires in COVID-19 (TCRdb year 2020). Turning to the overall study: Samples from collaborators originated in the United States, Italy and Spain and spanned both the acute and convalescent phases of COVID-19. Where HLA class I and class II types were available, the types were taken from metadata supplied by the sample provider, not from assay-based typing. Nearly every sample came with metadata listing a de-identified subject ID, COVID-19 status, age in years and sex. The repertoires were released in a freely available public database intended as a resource for research on the immune response to SARS-CoV-2. The material from the prospective study consisted of cDNA or gDNA derived from T cells, B-cell-depleted T cells, or PBMCs. Samples came from the ongoing ImmuneRACE study (first 160 participants) plus 1,254 subjects from 6 global collaborators. The dataset comprised deeply sampled blood TCRbeta repertoires from subjects exposed to, actively infected with, or recovered from COVID-19. Paper-wide results and their limitations: The amount of clinical and demographic metadata varied by source and participant and was provided uncurated.

The collaborating institutions used their own protocols to collect whole blood in K2EDTA tubes. For TCRbeta analysis, collaborators shipped samples as frozen whole blood, isolated PBMCs, or DNA extracted from either of those sample types. TCRbeta CDR3 regions were amplified from genomic DNA by means of the immunoSEQ Assay, a bias-controlled multiplex PCR. As for the original processing: The number of nucleated cells in each sample was estimated by amplification of reference gene primers within the assay. Sequence reads were collapsed and filtered to measure the absolute abundance of every unique TCRbeta CDR3 rearrangement. For each sample, productive Simpson clonality was calculated by taking the square root of Simpson's diversity index across productive rearrangements. As stored in TCRdb, this immuneACCESS dataset retains in-frame rearrangements with V and J assigned. A fraction of the clones does not appear; measured against another copy, unresolved V genes explain less than half of the discrepancy, and the remainder lacks a known reason. D and trimming were read from the DNA, whereas the V and J calls and clone size are those reported in that table. Within this sample are 85,000 to 90,000 clones, with roughly nine tenths of them counted one time only. Jointly, the top ten make up less than 6.5% of the sample.

Input material: peripheral blood. The sequence is built from TRBV4-2 and TRBJ2-1, with TRBD2 matching 13 junction bases. The clonotype originates from a woman older than 75 with active COVID-19. The CDR3 reads CASSQAGTSGTYEQFF. In nucleotide form, the sequence is TGTGCCAGCAGCCAAGCCGGGACTAGCGGGACCTATGAGCAGTTCTTC.